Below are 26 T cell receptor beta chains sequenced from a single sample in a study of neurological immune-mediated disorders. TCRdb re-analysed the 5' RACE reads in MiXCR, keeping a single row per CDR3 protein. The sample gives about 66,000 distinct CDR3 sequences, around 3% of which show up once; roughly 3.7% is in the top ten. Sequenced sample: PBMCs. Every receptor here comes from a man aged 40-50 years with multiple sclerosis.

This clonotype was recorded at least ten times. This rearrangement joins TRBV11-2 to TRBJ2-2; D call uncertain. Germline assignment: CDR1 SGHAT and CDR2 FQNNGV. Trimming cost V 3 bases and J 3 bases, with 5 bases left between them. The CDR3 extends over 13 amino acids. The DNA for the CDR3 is TGTGCCAGCAGCTTTCCCCACACCGGGGAGCTGTTTTTT. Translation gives CASSFPHTGELFF.

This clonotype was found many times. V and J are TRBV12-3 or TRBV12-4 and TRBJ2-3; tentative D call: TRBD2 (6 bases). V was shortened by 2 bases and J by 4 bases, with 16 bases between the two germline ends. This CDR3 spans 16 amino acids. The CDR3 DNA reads TGTGCCAGCAGTTTACCCCGACTAGAAATATCAGATACGCAGTATTTT. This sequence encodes CASSLPRLEISDTQYF.

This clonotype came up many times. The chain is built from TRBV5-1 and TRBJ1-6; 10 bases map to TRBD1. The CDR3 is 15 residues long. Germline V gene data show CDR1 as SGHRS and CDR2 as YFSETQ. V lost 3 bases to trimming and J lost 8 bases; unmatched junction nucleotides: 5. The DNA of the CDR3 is TGCGCCAGCAGCTGGAGACAGGGGGCCGATTCACCCCTCCACTTT. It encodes CASSWRQGADSPLHF.

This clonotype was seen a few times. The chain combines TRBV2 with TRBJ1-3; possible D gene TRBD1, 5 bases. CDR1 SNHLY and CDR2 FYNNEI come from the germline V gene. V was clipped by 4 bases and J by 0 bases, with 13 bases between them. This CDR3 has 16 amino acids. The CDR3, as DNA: TGTGCCAGCAGTGCGGAGGGACGGCACTCTGGAAACACCATATATTTT. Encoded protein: CASSAEGRHSGNTIYF.

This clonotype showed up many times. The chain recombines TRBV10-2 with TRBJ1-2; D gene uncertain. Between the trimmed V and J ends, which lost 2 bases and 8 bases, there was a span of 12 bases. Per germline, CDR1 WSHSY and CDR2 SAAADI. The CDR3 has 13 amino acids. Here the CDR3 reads CASSEVRLFGYTF. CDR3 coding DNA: TGCGCCAGCAGTGAGGTCAGACTATTCGGCTACACCTTC.

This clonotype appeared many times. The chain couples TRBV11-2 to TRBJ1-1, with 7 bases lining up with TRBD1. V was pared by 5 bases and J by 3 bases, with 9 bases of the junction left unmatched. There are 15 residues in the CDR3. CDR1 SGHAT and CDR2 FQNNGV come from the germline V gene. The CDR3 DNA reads TGTGCCAGCAGCCCGGGGCAGGGGGGGTACACTGAAGCTTTCTTT. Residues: CASSPGQGGYTEAFF.

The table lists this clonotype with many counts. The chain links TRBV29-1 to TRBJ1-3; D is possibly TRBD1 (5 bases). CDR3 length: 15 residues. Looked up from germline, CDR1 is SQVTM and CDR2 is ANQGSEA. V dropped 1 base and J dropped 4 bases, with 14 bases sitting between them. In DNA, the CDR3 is TGCAGCGTTGAAGTAGGACAATCGGGCGGAAACACCATATATTTT. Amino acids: CSVEVGQSGGNTIYF.

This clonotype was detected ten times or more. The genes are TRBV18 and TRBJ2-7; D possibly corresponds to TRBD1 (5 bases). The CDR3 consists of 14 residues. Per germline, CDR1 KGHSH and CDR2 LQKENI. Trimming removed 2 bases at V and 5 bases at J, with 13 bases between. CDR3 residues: CASSPSGRAHEQYF. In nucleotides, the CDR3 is TGTGCCAGCTCACCATCGGGCAGGGCCCACGAGCAGTACTTC.

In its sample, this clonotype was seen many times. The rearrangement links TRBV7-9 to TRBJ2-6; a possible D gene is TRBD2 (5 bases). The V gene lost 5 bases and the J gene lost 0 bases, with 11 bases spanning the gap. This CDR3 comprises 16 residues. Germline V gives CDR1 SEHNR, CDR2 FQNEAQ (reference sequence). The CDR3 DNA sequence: TGTGCCAGCAGCCACATAGCGATCTCTGGGGCCAACGTCCTGACTTTC. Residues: CASSHIAISGANVLTF.

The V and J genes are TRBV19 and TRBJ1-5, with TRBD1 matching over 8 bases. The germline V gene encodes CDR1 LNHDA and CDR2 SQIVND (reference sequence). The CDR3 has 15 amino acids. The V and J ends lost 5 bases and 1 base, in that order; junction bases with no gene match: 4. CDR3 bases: TGTGCCAGTAGTGTTCGACAGGGGAGCAATCAGCCCCAGCATTTT. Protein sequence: CASSVRQGSNQPQHF.

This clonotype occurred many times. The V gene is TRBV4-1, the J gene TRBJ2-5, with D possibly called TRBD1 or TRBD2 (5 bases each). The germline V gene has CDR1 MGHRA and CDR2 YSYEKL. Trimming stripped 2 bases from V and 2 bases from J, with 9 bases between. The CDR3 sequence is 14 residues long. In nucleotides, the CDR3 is TGCGCCAGCAGCCAACCGGGACGGCAAGAGACCCAGTACTTC. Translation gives CASSQPGRQETQYF.

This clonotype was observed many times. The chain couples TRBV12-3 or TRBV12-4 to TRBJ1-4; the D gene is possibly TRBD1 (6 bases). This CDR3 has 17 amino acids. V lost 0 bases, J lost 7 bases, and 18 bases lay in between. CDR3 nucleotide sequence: TGTGCCAGCAGTTTAGCGGGGGGTGGAGACAGGACTGAAAAACTGTTTTTT. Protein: CASSLAGGGDRTEKLFF.

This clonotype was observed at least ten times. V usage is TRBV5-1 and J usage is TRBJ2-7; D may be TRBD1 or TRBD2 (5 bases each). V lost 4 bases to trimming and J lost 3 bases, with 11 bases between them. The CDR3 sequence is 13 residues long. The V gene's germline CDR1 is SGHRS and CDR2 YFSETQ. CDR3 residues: CASSQGTFYEQYF. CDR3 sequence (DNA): TGCGCCAGCAGCCAAGGGACCTTCTACGAGCAGTACTTC.

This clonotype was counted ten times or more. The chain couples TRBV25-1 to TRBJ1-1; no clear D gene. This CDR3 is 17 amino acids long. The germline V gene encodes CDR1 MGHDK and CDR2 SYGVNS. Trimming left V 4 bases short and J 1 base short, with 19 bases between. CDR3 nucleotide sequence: TGTGCCAGCAGTGCATCGATTTATGGCCCGACGAACACTGAAGCTTTCTTT. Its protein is CASSASIYGPTNTEAFF.

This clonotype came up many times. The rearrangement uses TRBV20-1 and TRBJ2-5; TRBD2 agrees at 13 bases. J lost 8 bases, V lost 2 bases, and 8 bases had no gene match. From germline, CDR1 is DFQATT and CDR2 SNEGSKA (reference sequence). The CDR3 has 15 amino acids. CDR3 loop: CSARPRTSGSSTQYF. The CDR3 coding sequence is TGCAGTGCTAGACCGCGGACTAGCGGGAGCTCTACCCAGTACTTC.

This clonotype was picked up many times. The CDR3: CASSLAGSEAFF. CDR3 DNA sequence: TGCGCCAGCAGCTTGGCCGGAAGTGAAGCTTTCTTT. This chain joins TRBV5-1 and TRBJ1-1; D is unresolved. The length of the CDR3 is 12 residues. Germline loops: CDR1 SGHRS, CDR2 YFSETQ. Trimming removed 0 bases at V and 7 bases at J, with 7 bases between.

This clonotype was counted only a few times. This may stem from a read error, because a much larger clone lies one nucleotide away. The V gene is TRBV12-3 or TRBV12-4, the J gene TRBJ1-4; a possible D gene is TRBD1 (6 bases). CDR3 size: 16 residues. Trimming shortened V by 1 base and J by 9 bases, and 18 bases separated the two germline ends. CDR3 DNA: TGTGCCAGCAGTTTAGGGAGGGCAGGGGCGGATAAAAAACTGTTTTTT. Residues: CASSLGRAGADKKLFF.

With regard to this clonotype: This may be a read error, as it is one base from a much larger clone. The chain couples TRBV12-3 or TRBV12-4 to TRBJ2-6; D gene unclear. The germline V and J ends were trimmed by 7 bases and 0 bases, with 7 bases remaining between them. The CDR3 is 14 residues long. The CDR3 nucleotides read TGTGCCAGCAACCCCGGCTCTGGGGCCAACGTCCTGACTTTC. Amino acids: CASNPGSGANVLTF.

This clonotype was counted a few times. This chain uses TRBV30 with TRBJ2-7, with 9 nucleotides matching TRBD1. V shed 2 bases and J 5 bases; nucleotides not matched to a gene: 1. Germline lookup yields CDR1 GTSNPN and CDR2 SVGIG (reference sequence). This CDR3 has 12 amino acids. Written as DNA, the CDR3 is TGTGCCTGGAGTTGGACAGGGGACGAGCAGTACTTC. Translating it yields CAWSWTGDEQYF.

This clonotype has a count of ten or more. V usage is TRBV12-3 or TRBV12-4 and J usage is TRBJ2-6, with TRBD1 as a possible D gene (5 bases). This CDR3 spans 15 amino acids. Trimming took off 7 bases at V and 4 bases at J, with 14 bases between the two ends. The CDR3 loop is CASTRAALGANVLTF. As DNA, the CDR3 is TGTGCCAGCACCAGGGCGGCACTCGGGGCCAACGTCCTGACTTTC.

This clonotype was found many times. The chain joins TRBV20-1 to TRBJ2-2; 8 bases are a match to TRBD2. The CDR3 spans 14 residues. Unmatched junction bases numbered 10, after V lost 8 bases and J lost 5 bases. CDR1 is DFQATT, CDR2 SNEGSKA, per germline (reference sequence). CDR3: CSSPGGGYTGELFF. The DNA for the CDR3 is TGCAGTTCGCCCGGGGGGGGCTATACCGGGGAGCTGTTTTTT.

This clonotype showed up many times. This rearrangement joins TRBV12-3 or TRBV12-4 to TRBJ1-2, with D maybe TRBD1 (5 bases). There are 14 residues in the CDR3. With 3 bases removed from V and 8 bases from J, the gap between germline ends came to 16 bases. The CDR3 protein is CASSFHSQGRGYTF. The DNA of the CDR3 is TGTGCCAGCAGTTTTCATTCTCAGGGACGCGGCTACACCTTC.

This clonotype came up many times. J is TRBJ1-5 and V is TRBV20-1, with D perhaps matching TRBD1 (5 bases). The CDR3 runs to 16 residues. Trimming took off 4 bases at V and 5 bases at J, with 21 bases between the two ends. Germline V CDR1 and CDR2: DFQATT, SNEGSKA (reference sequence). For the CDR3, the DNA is TGCAGTGCTACTGTCGGATCTACCCCCAGGGATCAGCCCCAGCATTTT. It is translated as CSATVGSTPRDQPQHF.

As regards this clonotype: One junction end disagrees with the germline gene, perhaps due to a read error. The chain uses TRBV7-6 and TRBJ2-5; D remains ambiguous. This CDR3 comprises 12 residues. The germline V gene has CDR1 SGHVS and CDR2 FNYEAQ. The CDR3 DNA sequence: TGTGACAGCAGCACAACAAAAGAGACCCAGTACTTC. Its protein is CDSSTTKETQYF.

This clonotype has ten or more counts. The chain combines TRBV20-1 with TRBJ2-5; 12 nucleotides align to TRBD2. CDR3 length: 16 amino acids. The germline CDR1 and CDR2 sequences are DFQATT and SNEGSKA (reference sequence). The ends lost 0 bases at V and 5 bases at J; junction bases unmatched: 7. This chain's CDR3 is CSARDQRTSGKETQYF. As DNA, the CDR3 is TGCAGTGCTAGAGACCAAAGGACTAGCGGGAAGGAGACCCAGTACTTC.

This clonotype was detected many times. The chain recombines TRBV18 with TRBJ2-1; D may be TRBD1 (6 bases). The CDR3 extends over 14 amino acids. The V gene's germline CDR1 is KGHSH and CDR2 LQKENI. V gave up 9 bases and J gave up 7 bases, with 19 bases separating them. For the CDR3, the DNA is TGTGCCAGTCGCCAAGGACAGCTAAGAAATGAGCAGTTCTTC. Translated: CASRQGQLRNEQFF. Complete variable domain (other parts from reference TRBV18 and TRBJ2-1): NAGVMQNPRHLVRRRGQEARLRCSPMKGHSHVYWYRQLPEEGLKFMVYLQKENIIDESGMPKERFSAEFPKEGPSILRIQQVVRGDSAAYFCASRQGQLRNEQFFGPGTRLTVL.